Listed here is a single TCR beta chain. Its antigen remains unknown. Here immunoSEQ multiplex PCR was the method, and the copy in TCRdb shows in-frame clones only, minus some. This sample has 250,000 to 350,000 clones, with 65% to 85% found just once. This CDR3 spans 15 amino acids. CDR1 is SGHDN and CDR2 is FVKESK in the germline V gene. Trimming pared 4 bases from V and 6 bases from J, leaving 13 bases between. These data come from a study of cytotoxic CD8 clonotypes in ibrutinib-treated CLL. Findings and caveats of the study: With treatment, public clonotypes, which were uncommon, either contracted or remained stable. Baseline clonality, higher than in age-matched healthy donors, tracked circulating CD8+ T-cell counts.

The source of this sequence is a human donor with chronic lymphocytic leukemia. The J gene is TRBJ1-6, the V gene TRBV14, with D maybe TRBD1 (6 bases). The sequencing used PBMCs, collected at disease progression, from a patient treated with ibrutinib. CDR3 coding DNA: TGTGCCAGCAGCCGCCTAACAGGGTCTAATTCACCCCTCCACTTT. This sequence encodes CASSRLTGSNSPLHF.